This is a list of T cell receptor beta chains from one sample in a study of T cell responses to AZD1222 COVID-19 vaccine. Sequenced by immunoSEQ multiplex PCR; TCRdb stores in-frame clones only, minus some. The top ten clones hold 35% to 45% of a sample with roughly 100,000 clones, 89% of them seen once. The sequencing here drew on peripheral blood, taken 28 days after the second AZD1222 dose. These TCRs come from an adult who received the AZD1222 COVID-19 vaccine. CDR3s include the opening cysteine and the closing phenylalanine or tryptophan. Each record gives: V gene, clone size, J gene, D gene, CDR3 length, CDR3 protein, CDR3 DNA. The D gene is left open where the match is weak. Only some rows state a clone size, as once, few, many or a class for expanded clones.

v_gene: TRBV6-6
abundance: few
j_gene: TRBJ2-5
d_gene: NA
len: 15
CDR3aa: CASSYFGRSWETQYF
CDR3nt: TGTGCCAGCAGTTACTTTGGACGGTCTTGGGAGACCCAGTACTTC

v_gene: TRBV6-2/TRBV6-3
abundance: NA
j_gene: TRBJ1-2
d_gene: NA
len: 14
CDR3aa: CASSPRLGGDGYTF
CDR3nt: TGTGCCAGCAGCCCCAGGCTCGGAGGGGATGGCTACACCTTC

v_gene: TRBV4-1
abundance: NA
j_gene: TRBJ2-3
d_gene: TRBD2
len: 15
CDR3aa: CASSRSGSITDTQYF
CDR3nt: TGCGCCAGCAGCCGAAGCGGGAGTATAACAGATACGCAGTATTTT

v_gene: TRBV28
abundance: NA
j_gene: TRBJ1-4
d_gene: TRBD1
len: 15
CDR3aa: CASSPNRGFNEKLFF
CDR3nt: TGTGCCAGCAGTCCAAACAGGGGCTTTAATGAAAAACTGTTTTTT

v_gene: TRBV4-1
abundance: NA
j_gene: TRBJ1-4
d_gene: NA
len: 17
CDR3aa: CASSRLGLPRGGEKLFF
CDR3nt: TGCGCCAGCAGCCGCCTCGGGCTTCCAAGGGGCGGGGAAAAACTGTTTTTT

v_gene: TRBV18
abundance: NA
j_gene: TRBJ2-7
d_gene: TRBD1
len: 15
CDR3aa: CASSLGTGGKYEQYF
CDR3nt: TGTGCCAGCTCACTTGGGACAGGGGGAAAATACGAGCAGTACTTC

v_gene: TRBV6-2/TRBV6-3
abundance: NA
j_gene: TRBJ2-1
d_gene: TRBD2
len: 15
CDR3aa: CASSPGTSGYNEQFF
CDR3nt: TGTGCCAGCAGCCCCGGGACTAGCGGCTACAATGAGCAGTTCTTC

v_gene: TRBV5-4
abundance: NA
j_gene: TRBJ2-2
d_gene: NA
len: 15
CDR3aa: CASSLESNLAGELFF
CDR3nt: TGTGCCAGCAGCTTGGAGTCCAACCTTGCCGGGGAGCTGTTTTTT

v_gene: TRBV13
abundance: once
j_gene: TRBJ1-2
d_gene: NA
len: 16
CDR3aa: CASSLGRGRGGYGYTF
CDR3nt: TGTGCCAGCAGCTTAGGTAGGGGGAGAGGAGGCTATGGCTACACCTTC

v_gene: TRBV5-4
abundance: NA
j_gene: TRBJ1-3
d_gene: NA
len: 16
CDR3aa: CASSLGRGVSGNTIYF
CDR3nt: TGTGCCAGCAGCTTGGGGAGGGGGGTTTCTGGAAACACCATATATTTT

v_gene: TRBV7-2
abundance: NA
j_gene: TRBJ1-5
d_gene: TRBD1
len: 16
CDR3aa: CASSPVLRDRGQPQHF
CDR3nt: TGTGCCAGCAGCCCCGTACTCCGGGACAGGGGACAGCCCCAGCATTTT

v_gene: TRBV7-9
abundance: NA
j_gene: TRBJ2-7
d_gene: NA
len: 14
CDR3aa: CASSPIRAAYEQYF
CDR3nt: TGTGCCAGCAGCCCAATCCGTGCTGCCTACGAGCAGTACTTC

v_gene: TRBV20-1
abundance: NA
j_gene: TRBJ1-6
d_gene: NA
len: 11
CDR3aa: CSAQPISPLHF
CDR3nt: TGCAGTGCCCAGCCGATATCACCCCTCCACTTT

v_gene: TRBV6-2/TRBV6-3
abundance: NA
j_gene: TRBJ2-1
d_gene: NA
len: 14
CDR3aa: CASSYSGVGYEQFF
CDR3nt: TGTGCCAGCAGTTACTCGGGCGTTGGGTATGAGCAGTTCTTC

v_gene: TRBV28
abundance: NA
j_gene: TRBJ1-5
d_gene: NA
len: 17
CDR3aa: CASSLGSGGGSNQPQHF
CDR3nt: TGTGCCAGCAGTTTAGGAAGTGGGGGCGGAAGCAATCAGCCCCAGCATTTT

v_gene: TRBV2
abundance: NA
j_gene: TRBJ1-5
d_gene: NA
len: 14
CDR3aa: CASSEAPGNQPQHF
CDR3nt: TGTGCCAGCAGTGAAGCGCCGGGGAATCAGCCCCAGCATTTT

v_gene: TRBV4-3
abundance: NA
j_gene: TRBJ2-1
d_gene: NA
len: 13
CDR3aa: CASSQAPRNEQFF
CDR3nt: TGCGCCAGCAGTCAAGCCCCCCGCAATGAGCAGTTCTTC

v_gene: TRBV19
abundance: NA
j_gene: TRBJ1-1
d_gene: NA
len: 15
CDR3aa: CASTPESGLNTEAFF
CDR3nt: TGTGCCAGTACCCCTGAGTCAGGGCTGAACACTGAAGCTTTCTTT

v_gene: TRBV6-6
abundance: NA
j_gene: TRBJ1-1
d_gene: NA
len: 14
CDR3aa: CASSYGAREAEAFF
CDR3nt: TGTGCCAGCAGTTACGGCGCCCGGGAAGCTGAAGCTTTCTTT

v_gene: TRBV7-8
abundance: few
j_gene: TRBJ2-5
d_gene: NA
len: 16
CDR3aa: CASSFRQSRMGETQYF
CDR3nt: TGTGCCAGCAGCTTTAGGCAGTCACGAATGGGAGAGACCCAGTACTTC

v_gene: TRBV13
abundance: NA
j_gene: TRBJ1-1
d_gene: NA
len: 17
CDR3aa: CASSSPGGATMNTEAFF
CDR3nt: TGTGCCAGCAGCTCCCCGGGCGGAGCCACCATGAACACTGAAGCTTTCTTT

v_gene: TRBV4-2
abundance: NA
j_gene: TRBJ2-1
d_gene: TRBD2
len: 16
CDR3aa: CASSQDTSGSGNEQFF
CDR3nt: TGTGCCAGCAGCCAGGATACTAGCGGGAGTGGGAATGAGCAGTTCTTC

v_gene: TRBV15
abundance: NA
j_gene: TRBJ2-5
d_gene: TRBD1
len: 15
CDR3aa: CATSLGQGGGETQYF
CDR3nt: TGTGCCACCAGCTTAGGACAGGGTGGAGGAGAGACCCAGTACTTC

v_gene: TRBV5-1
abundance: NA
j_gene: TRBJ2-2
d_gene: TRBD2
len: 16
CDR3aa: CASSFGLAGNTGELFF
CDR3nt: TGCGCCAGCAGCTTCGGACTAGCGGGGAACACCGGGGAGCTGTTTTTT

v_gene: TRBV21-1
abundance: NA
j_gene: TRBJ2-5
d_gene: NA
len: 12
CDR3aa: CASKQRQETQYF
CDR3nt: TGTGCCAGCAAACAGCGGCAAGAGACCCAGTACTTC

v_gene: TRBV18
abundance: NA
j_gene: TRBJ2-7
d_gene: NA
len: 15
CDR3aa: CASSPRKPSSYEQYF
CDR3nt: TGTGCCAGCTCCCCTAGGAAGCCCAGCTCCTACGAGCAGTACTTC

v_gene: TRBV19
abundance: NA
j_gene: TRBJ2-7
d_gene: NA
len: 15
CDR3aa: CASSTDTGPPYEQYF
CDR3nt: TGTGCCAGTAGTACGGACACAGGCCCGCCCTACGAGCAGTACTTC

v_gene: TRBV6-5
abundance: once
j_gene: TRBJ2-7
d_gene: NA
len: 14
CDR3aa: CASSVTWGNYEQYF
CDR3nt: TGTGCCAGCAGCGTAACCTGGGGGAATTACGAGCAGTACTTC

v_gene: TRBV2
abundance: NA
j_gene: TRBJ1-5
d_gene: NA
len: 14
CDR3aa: CASGLGQFNQPQHF
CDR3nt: TGTGCCAGCGGACTCGGACAGTTCAATCAGCCCCAGCATTTT

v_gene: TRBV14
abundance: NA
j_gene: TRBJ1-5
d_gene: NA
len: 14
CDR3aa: CASSQAGGNQPQHF
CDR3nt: TGTGCCAGCAGCCAAGCCGGGGGCAATCAGCCCCAGCATTTT

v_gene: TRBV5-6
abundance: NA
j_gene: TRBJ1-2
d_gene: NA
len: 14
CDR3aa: CASRRAGANYGYTF
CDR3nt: TGTGCCAGCAGGAGGGCCGGAGCTAACTATGGCTACACCTTC

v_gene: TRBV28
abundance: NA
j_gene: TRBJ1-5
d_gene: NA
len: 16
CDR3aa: CASSATFAGLWQPQHF
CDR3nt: TGTGCCAGCAGTGCAACCTTCGCGGGACTCTGGCAGCCCCAGCATTTT

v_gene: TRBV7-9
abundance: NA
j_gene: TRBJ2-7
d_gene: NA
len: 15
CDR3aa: CASSLGTKGPYEQYF
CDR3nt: TGTGCCAGCAGCTTAGGGACAAAAGGGCCCTACGAGCAGTACTTC

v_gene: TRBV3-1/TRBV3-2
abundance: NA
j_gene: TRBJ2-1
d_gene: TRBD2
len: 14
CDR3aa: CASRQAGGGNEQFF
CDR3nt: TGTGCCAGCAGACAAGCGGGCGGGGGGAATGAGCAGTTCTTC

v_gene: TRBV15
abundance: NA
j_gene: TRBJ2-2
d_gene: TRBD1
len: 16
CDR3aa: CATSRLQGAKAGELFF
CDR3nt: TGTGCCACCAGCAGACTACAGGGGGCGAAGGCCGGGGAGCTGTTTTTT

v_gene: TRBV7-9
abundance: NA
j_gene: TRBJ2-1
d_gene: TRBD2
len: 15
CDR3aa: CASSLVASGRNEQFF
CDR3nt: TGTGCCAGCAGCTTAGTGGCTAGCGGGAGAAATGAGCAGTTCTTC

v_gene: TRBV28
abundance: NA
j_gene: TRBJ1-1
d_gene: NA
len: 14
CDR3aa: CASSTRGGPTEAFF
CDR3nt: TGTGCCAGCAGTACCCGTGGAGGGCCCACTGAAGCTTTCTTT

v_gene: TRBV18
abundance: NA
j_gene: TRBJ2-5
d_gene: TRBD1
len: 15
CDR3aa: CASSPPETRGETQYF
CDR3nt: TGTGCCAGCTCACCCCCGGAGACCAGGGGGGAGACCCAGTACTTC

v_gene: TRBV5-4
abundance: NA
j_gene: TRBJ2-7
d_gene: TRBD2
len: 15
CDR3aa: CASSFGGSLSYEQYF
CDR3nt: TGTGCCAGCAGCTTTGGCGGGAGCCTCTCCTACGAGCAGTACTTC

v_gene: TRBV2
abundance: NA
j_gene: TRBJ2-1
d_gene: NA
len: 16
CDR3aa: CASSDSGGEIYNEQFF
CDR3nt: TGTGCCAGCAGTGATTCAGGGGGGGAAATCTACAATGAGCAGTTCTTC

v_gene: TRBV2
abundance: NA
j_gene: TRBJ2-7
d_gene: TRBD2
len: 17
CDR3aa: CATEGLAGAWGSYEQYF
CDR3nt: TGTGCCACAGAGGGACTAGCGGGAGCATGGGGCTCCTACGAGCAGTACTTC

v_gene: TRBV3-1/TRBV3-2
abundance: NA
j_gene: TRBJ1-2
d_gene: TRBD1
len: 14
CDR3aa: CASSETWDSYGYTF
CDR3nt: TGTGCCAGCAGCGAGACCTGGGACAGCTATGGCTACACCTTC

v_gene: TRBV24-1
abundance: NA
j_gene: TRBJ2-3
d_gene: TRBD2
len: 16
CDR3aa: CATSDLGGEGTDTQYF
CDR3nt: TGTGCCACCAGTGATTTGGGGGGGGAAGGCACAGATACGCAGTATTTT

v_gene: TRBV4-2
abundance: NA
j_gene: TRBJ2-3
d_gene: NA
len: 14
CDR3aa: CASSPRESANTQYF
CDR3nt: TGTGCCAGCAGCCCTAGGGAGTCGGCAAATACGCAGTATTTT

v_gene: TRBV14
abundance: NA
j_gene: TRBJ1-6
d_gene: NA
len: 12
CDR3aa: CASSQDSISLHF
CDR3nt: TGTGCCAGCAGCCAAGATTCAATATCCCTCCACTTT

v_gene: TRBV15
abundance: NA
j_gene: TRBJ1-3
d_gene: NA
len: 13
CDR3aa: CATSRGDENTIYF
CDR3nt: TGTGCCACCAGCAGAGGTGACGAAAACACCATATATTTT

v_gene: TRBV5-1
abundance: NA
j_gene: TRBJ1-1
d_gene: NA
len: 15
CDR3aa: CASSLSRGLNTEAFF
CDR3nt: TGCGCCAGCAGCTTGAGTCGGGGTTTGAACACTGAAGCTTTCTTT

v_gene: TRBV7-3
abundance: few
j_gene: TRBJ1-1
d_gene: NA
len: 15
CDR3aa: CASSLTFGSGTEAFF
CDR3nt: TGTGCCAGCAGCTTAACGTTCGGTAGCGGCACTGAAGCTTTCTTT

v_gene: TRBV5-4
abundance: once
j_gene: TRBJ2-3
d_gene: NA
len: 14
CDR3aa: CASSLGFTADTQYF
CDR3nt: TGTGCCAGCAGCTTGGGGTTTACTGCAGATACGCAGTATTTT

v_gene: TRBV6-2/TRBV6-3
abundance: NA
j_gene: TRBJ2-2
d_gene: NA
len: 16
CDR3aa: CASSYVAGKLTGELFF
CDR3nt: TGTGCCAGCAGTTACGTGGCGGGAAAGTTAACCGGGGAGCTGTTTTTT

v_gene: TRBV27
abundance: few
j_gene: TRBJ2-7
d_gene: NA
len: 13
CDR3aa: CASSLRGAYEQYF
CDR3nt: TGTGCCAGCAGTTTAAGGGGGGCATACGAGCAGTACTTC

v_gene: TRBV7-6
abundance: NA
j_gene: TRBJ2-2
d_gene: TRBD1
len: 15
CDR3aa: CASSRTGATTGELFF
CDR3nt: TGTGCCAGCAGCCGGACAGGGGCGACCACCGGGGAGCTGTTTTTT

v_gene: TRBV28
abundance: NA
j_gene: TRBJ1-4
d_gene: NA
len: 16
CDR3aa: CASSLPQGEVPNELFF
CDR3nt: TGTGCCAGCAGCTTACCTCAGGGTGAGGTACCTAATGAACTGTTTTTT

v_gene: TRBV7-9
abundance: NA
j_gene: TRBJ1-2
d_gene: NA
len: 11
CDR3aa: CASGPGGGYTF
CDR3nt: TGTGCCAGCGGACCAGGCGGGGGCTACACCTTC

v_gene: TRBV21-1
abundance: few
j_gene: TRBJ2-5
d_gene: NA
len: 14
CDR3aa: CASSKVQGGETQYF
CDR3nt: TGTGCCAGCAGCAAAGTACAGGGGGGAGAGACCCAGTACTTC

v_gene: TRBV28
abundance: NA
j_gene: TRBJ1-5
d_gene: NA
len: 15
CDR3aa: CASSSPAHSNQPQHF
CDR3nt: TGTGCCAGCAGTTCCCCGGCACATAGCAATCAGCCCCAGCATTTT

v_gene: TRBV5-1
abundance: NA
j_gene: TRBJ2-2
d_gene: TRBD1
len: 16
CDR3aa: CASSPAGQGATGELFF
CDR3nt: TGCGCCAGCAGCCCTGCTGGACAGGGGGCCACCGGGGAGCTGTTTTTT

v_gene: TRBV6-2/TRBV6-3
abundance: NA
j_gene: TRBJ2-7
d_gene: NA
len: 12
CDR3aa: CASSANSYEQYF
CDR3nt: TGTGCCAGCAGTGCAAACTCCTACGAGCAGTACTTC

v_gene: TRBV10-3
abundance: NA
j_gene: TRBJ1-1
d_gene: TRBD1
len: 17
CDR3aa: CATSPGQGLGMNTEAFF
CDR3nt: TGTGCCACGTCACCGGGACAGGGTCTGGGGATGAACACTGAAGCTTTCTTT

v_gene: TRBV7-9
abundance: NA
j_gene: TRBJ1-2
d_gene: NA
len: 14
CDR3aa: CASSSGGLSGGYTF
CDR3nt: TGTGCCAGCAGCAGCGGCGGGTTGTCGGGCGGCTACACCTTC